This T cell receptor (beta chain) comes out of a study of CXCR3-negative and CXCR3-positive naive CD8 T cells. Libraries were UMI-labeled 5' RACE TRB cDNA. Reprocessing the 5' RACE reads, TCRdb reports a single entry for every CDR3 protein and omits DNA. The sample features 50,000 to 75,000 distinct CDR3 sequences, with 4.3% in its top ten. The CDR3 is 13 residues long. CDR1 is SQVTM and CDR2 is ANQGSEA in the germline V gene. A remark on this clonotype: Antigen specificity is unknown.

Points from the study as a whole: CXCR3-negative naive cells had less hydrophobic TRB CDR3s than did CXCR3-positive naive cells.

Sequences were obtained from naive CXCR3- CD8+ T cells from blood. The subset here: CD45RO-CCR7+CD27+CD95- naive CD8+ T cells lacking CXCR3 (TNR3-). The chain has TRBV29-1 and TRBJ2-7; absent DNA, TCRdb's TRBD1 call cannot be checked. The clonotype originates from a human donor in good health. Some clones in this sample may be carry-over from other donors' samples. The CDR3 loop reads CSVEPQGDHEQYF.